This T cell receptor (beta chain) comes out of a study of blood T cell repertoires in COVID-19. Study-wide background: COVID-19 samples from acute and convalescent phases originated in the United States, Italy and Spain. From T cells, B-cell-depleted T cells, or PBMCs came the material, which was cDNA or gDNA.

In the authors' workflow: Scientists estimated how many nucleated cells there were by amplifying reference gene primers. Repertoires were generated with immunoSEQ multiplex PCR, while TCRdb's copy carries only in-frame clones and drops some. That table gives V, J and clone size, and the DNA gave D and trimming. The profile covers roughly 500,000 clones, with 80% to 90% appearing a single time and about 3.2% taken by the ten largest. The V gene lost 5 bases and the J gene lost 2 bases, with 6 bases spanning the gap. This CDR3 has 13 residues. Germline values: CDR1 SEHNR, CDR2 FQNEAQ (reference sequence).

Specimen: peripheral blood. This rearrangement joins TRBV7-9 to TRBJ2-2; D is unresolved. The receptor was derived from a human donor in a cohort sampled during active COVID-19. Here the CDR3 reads CASSVTNTGELFF. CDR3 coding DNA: TGTGCCAGCAGCGTAACAAACACCGGGGAGCTGTTTTTT.